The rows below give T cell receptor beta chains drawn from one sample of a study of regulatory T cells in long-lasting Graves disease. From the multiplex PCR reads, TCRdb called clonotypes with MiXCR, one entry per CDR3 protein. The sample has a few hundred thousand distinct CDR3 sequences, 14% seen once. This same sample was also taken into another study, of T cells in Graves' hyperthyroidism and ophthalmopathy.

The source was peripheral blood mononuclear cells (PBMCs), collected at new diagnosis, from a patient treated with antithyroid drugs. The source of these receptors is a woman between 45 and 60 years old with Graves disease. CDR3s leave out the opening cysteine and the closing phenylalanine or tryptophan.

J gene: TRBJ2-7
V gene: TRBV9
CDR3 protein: ASSVGYLGDEQY

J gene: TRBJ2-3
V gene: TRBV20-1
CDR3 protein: SARGTGDDTQY

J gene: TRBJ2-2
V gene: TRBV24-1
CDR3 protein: ATSSPGSTGELF

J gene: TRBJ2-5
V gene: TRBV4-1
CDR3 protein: ASSQTPGLQETQY

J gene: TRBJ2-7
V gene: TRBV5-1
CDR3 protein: ASSLAPGTAYEQY

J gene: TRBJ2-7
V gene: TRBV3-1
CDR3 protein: ASSQAGTSGSYEQY

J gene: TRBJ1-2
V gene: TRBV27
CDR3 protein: ASSSTPH

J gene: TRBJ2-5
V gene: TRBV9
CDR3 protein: ASSVTSGNQETQY

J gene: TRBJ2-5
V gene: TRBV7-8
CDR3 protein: ASSDRGSGQETQY

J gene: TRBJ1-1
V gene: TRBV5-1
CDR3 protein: ASSFTPGQGARIGEAF

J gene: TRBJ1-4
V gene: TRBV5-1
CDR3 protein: ASASENRRGEKLF

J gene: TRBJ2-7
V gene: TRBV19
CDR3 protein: ASSMDTGTDYAYEQY

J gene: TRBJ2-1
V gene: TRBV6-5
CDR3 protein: ASSLVSGEGNEQF

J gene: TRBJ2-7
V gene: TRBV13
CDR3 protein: ASSLTSGTPSYEQY

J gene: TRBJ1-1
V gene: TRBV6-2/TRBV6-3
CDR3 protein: ASISGWYTEAF

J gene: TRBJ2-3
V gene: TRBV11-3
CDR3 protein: ASSARAGNTDTQY

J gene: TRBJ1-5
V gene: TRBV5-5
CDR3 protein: ASSLVRGSQPQH

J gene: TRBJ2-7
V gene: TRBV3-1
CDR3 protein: ASSRTERDEQY

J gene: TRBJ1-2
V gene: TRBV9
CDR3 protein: ASSPGHKRNYT

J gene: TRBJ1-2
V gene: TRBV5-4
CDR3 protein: ASSPSTGMYGYT

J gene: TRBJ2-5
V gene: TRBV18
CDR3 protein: ASSPQRETQY

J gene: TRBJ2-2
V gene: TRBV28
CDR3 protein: ASSSGTGTLTGELF

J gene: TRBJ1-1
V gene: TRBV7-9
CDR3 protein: ASSVEPYTEAF

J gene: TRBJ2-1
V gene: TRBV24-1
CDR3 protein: ATSEGYNEQF

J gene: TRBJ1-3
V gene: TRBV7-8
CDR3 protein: ASSATGTGFSGNTIY

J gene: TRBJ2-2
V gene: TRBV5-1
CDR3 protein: ASSQGLAHTGELF

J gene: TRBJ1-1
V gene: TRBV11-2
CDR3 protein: ASSVIQGLRGWDTEAF

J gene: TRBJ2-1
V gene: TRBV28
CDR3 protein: ASTQGGSSYNEQF

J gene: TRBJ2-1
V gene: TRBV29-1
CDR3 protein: SVSRGHEQF

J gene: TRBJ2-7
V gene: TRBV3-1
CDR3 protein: ASSQREAGLTYEQY

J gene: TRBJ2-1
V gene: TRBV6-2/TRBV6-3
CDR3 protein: ASSSSDAPYNEQF

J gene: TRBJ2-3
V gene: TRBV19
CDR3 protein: ASRPIGGRGTDTQY

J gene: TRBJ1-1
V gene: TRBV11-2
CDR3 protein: ASSPHRGSLSYTEAF

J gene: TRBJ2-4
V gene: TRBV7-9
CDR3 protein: ASSLAGVSPAKNIQY

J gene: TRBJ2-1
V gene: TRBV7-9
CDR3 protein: ASSLGTLLSYNEQF

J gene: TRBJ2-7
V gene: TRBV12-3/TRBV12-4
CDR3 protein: ASSPTDRGVHEQY

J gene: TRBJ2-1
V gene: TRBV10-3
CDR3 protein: ATLGQGRQSSYNEQF

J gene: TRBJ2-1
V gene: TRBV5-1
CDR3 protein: ASSLAGGPLTYNEQF

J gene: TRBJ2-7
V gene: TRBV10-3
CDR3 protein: ATSSEKAGANEQY

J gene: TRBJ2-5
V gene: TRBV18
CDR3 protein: ASSPPGREGRQETQY

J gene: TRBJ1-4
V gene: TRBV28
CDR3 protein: ASSPSRTILGLF

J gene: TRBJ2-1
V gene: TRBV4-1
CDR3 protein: ASSQVLGVEQF

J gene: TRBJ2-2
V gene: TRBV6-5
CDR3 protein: ASSYSSGSVNTGELF

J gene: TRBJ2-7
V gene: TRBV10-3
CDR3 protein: AIRGSWEDEQY

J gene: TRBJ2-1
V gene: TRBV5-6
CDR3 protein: ASSFIPASLTYNEQF

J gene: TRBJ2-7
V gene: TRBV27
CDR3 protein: ASRAGLYEQY

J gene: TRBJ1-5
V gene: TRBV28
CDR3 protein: ASSLIRDQPQH

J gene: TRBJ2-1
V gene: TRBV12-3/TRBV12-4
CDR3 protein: ASRMAGYNEQF